The 19 T cell receptor beta chains presented below share a single source sample, sequenced in a study of CD8+ T cells in alopecia areata (dated by TCRdb to about 2018). Receptors were amplified or captured by the immunoSEQ multiplex PCR assay. RNA was extracted from all samples and reverse transcribed into cDNA, which served as template for TCR sequencing. Sourced from immuneACCESS, this table was stored by TCRdb with only in-frame sequences that have V and J called. A share of the clones is absent; for the studies checked, an unresolved V gene accounts for under half, and the remainder has no known explanation. Present in this sample are more than 110,000 clones, roughly three fifths of which were seen just once. The top ten clones comprise under 7.5% of the sample. The meaning of the sample's time point label: baseline before oral tofacitinib. The source was CD4+ T cells sorted from blood, collected at week 0. These receptor sequences come from a human donor with alopecia areata.

The chain is built from TRBV7-2 and TRBJ2-3; 10 bases map to TRBD2. The CDR3 has 15 amino acids. From germline, CDR1 is SGHTA and CDR2 FQGNSA. V dropped 5 bases and J dropped 6; count of bases not matched to a gene: 8. The DNA of the CDR3 is TGTGCCAGCAGCGCACCAGCGGGGGGGCGCGATACGCAGTATTTT. It is translated as CASSAPAGGRDTQYF.

This chain joins TRBV15 and TRBJ2-2; D possibly corresponds to TRBD2 (6 bases). Germline V gene sequence: CDR1 LNHNV, CDR2 YYDKDF (reference sequence). Trimming took 5 bases from V and 5 from J, leaving 15 bases between them. CDR3 size: 15 residues. The CDR3 DNA sequence: TGTGCCACCAGCGGGGGGAGTAGCGGTACCGGGGAGCTGTTTTTT. It specifies CATSGGSSGTGELFF.

V and J are TRBV5-6 and TRBJ2-1; D is ambiguous. Trimming took 0 bases from V and 6 from J, leaving 7 bases between them. The CDR3 length is 13 residues. CDR1 SGHDT and CDR2 YYEEEE come from the germline V gene. The CDR3 loop reads CASSLGLRNEQFF. CDR3 coding DNA: TGTGCCAGCAGCTTGGGTCTTCGCAATGAGCAGTTCTTC.

This clone occurred a few times. This chain links TRBV28 with TRBJ1-2; D ambiguous. Germline V gives CDR1 MDHEN, CDR2 SYDVKM. There are 12 residues in the CDR3. V lost 3 bases to trimming and J lost 2 bases, with 4 bases between them. CDR3 sequence reads: CASSLANYGYTF. The CDR3, as DNA: TGTGCCAGCAGTTTGGCCAACTATGGCTACACCTTC.

J is TRBJ1-1 and V is TRBV30; D gene ambiguous. The CDR3 spans 13 residues. CDR1 is GTSNPN, CDR2 SVGIG, per germline (reference sequence). Trimming shortened V by 4 bases and J by 1 base, and 10 bases separated the two germline ends. The CDR3 DNA is TGTGCCTGGACCAGCGGGAAGAACACTGAAGCTTTCTTT. Translating gives CAWTSGKNTEAFF.

This chain connects TRBV27 to TRBJ2-5; TRBD1 might be the D (6 bases). Germline V CDR1 and CDR2: MNHEY, SMNVEV (reference sequence). The CDR3 totals 16 residues. Trimming cost V 5 bases and J 1 base, with 17 bases left between them. CDR3 region: CASSPYTTGLQETQYF. The CDR3 nucleotides are TGTGCCAGCAGTCCATACACGACAGGACTCCAAGAGACCCAGTACTTC.

The genes are TRBV27 and TRBJ2-3, with TRBD2 identical over 9 bases. Germline V gives CDR1 MNHEY, CDR2 SMNVEV (reference sequence). The CDR3 loop spans 16 amino acids. Trimming removed 8 bases from V and 0 bases from J; junction bases left unmatched: 9. CDR3 coding DNA: TGTGCCAGCCGAGTAGGCGGGAGGGGCAGCACAGATACGCAGTATTTT. Protein sequence: CASRVGGRGSTDTQYF.

This clone was seen only a few times. This chain uses TRBV5-1 with TRBJ2-7, with unresolved D. Trimming stripped 0 bases from V and 4 bases from J, with 5 bases between. Per the germline V gene, CDR1 is SGHRS and CDR2 is YFSETQ. The CDR3 covers 12 residues. The CDR3 is CASSLESYEQYF. CDR3 sequence (DNA): TGCGCCAGCAGCTTGGAAAGTTACGAGCAGTACTTC.

The V gene is TRBV13, the J gene TRBJ2-5; perhaps D is TRBD1 or TRBD2 (5 bases each). The V end lost 0 bases, the J end lost 4 bases, and 18 bases lay between the germline ends. Germline V gene sequence: CDR1 PRHDT, CDR2 FYEKMQ (reference sequence). The CDR3 has 17 amino acids. The CDR3 coding sequence is TGTGCCAGCAGCTTAGGGGCCGGGACCCCCGGTATAGAGACCCAGTACTTC. It specifies CASSLGAGTPGIETQYF.

The rearrangement uses TRBV27 and TRBJ1-5; 7 bases line up with TRBD1. The CDR3 has 13 residues. Losses at the gene ends were 6 bases for V and 4 bases for J; bases not matched to a gene: 3. In germline, CDR1 is MNHEY, CDR2 SMNVEV (reference sequence). For the CDR3, the DNA is TGTGCCAGCAGAACGACAGGGAATCAGCCCCAGCATTTT. Amino acid sequence: CASRTTGNQPQHF.

This clone was counted a single time. The rearrangement links TRBV9 to TRBJ1-1; D is ambiguous. The CDR3 spans 14 residues. The germline V gene has CDR1 SGDLS and CDR2 YYNGEE. V was cut by 0 bases and J by 6 bases, with 12 bases left in between. The CDR3 DNA sequence: TGTGCCAGCAGCGTAGGGCAGGCGCGGGCTGAAGCTTTCTTT. This gives the protein CASSVGQARAEAFF.

The chain joins TRBV9 to TRBJ1-1; no clear D. Germline V gene lookup returns CDR1 SGDLS and CDR2 YYNGEE. The CDR3 contains 13 residues. The V end lost 3 bases, the J end lost 1 base, and 7 bases lay between the germline ends. CDR3 bases: TGTGCCAGCAGCGCCGACCCGAACACTGAAGCTTTCTTT. This sequence encodes CASSADPNTEAFF.

The genes are TRBV27 and TRBJ1-5; D call uncertain. Germline CDR1 MNHEY, CDR2 SMNVEV (reference sequence). The CDR3 covers 15 residues. V shed 3 bases and J shed 0 bases, with 9 bases lying between them. In DNA, the CDR3 is TGTGCCAGCAGTTTCGGATCTAATAGCAATCAGCCCCAGCATTTT. As protein: CASSFGSNSNQPQHF.

V usage is TRBV4-3 and J usage is TRBJ2-3; D call uncertain. The CDR3 length is 16 residues. V was trimmed by 1 base and J by 7 bases, leaving 18 bases between them. The germline gives CDR1 LGHNA, CDR2 YSLEER. Written as DNA, the CDR3 is TGCGCCAGCAGCCAAGGCAGTGCCGCCGGCGAGAATACGCAGTATTTT. It translates to CASSQGSAAGENTQYF.

Of note for this clone: Other DNA sequences of this sample code for an identical CDR3. The chain is built from TRBV5-1 and TRBJ2-1; 11 bases line up with TRBD2. The germline V gene has CDR1 SGHRS and CDR2 YFSETQ. The CDR3 loop spans 15 amino acids. After removal of 0 bases from V and 6 bases from J, the junction contained 2 bases not matched to a gene. CDR3 bases: TGCGCCAGCAGCTTGGGTCTAGCGGGGGGCAATGAGCAGTTCTTC. This encodes CASSLGLAGGNEQFF.

V gene TRBV29-1 combines with J gene TRBJ1-4; D unclear. Germline loops: CDR1 SQVTM, CDR2 ANQGSEA. CDR3 length equals 10 residues. V gave up 7 bases and J gave up 5 bases, with 5 bases separating them. The chain's CDR3 is CSGGNEKLFF. The DNA for the CDR3 is TGCAGCGGGGGAAATGAAAAACTGTTTTTT.

The chain uses TRBV5-6 and TRBJ2-6; D gene ambiguous. Trimming stripped 1 base from V and 0 bases from J, with 14 bases between. This CDR3 region has 18 residues. Germline-derived CDR1 and CDR2 are SGHDT and YYEEEE. In DNA form, the CDR3 reads TGTGCCAGCAGCTTGCTCGATTTTTTGAACTCTGGGGCCAACGTCCTGACTTTC. It translates to CASSLLDFLNSGANVLTF. Full variable domain (missing parts from reference TRBV5-6 and TRBJ2-6): DAGVTQSPTHLIKTRGQQVTLRCSPKSGHDTVSWYQQALGQGPQFIFQYYEEEERQRGNFPDRFSGHQFPNYSSELNVNALLLGDSALYLCASSLLDFLNSGANVLTFGAGSRLTVL.

The chain combines TRBV5-4 with TRBJ1-1; D gene ambiguous. V dropped 0 bases and J dropped 1 base, with 4 bases sitting between them. The CDR3 has 13 residues. CDR1 SGHNT and CDR2 YYREEE come from the germline V gene (reference sequence). DNA for the CDR3: TGTGCCAGCAGCTTGGAAGAGAACACTGAAGCTTTCTTT. Its protein product is CASSLEENTEAFF.

There are a few counts of this clone. This sequence joins TRBV2 and TRBJ1-1; possible D gene TRBD1, 5 bases. In germline, CDR1 is SNHLY, CDR2 FYNNEI. Trimming took off 2 bases at V and 9 bases at J, with 13 bases between the two ends. The CDR3 is made up of 13 amino acids. This CDR3 reads CASSEISGGKAFF. The CDR3, as DNA: TGTGCCAGCAGTGAAATCTCCGGGGGAAAAGCTTTCTTT.